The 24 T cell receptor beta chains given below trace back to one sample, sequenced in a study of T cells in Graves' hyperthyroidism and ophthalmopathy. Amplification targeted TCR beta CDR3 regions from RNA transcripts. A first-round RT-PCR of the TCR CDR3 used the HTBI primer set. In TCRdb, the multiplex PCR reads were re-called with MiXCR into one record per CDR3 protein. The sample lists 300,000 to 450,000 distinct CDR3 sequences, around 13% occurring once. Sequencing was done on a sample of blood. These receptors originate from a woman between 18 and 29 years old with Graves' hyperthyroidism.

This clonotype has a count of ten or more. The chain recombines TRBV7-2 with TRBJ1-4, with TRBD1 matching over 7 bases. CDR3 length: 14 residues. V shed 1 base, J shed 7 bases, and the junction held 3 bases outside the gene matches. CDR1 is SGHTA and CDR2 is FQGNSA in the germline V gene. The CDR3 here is CASSLVGGSEKLFF. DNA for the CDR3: TGTGCCAGCAGCTTAGTAGGGGGCAGTGAAAAACTGTTTTTT.

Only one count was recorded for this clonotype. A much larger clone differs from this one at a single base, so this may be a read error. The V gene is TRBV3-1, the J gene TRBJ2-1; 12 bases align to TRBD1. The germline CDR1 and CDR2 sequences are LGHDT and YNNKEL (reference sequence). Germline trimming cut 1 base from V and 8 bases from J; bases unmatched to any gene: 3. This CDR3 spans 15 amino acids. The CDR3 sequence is CASSQVGQGAYEQFF. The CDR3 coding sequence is TGTGCCAGCAGCCAAGTGGGACAGGGGGCGTATGAGCAGTTCTTC.

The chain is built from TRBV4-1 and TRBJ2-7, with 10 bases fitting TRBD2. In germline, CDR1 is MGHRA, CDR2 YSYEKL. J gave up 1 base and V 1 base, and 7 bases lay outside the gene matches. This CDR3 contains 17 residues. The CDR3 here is CASSQAVKLAGSYEQYF. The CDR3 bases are TGCGCCAGCAGCCAAGCGGTGAAACTAGCGGGATCCTACGAGCAGTACTTC.

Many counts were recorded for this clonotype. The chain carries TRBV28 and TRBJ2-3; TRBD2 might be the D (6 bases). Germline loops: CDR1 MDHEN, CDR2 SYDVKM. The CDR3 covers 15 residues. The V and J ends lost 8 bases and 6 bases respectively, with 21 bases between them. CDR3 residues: CASRRRDVVLDTQYF. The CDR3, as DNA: TGTGCCAGCCGTAGGAGGGATGTTGTCTTGGATACGCAGTATTTT.

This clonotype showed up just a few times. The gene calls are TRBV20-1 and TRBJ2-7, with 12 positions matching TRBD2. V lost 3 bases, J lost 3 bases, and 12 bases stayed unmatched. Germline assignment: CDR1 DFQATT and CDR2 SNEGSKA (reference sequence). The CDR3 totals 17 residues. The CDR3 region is CSARSASTGLAGYEQYF. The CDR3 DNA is TGCAGTGCTAGGTCGGCTTCCACGGGACTAGCGGGCTACGAGCAGTACTTC.

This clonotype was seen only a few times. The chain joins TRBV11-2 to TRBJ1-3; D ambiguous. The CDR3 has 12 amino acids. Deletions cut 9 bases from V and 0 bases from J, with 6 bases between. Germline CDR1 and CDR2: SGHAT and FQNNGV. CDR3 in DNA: TGTGCCAGTACGAACTCTGGAAACACCATATATTTT. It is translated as CASTNSGNTIYF.

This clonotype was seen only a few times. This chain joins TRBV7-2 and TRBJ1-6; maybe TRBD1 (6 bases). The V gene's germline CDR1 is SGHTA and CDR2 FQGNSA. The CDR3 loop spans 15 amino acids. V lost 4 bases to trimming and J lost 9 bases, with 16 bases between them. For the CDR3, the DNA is TGTGCCAGCAGCTCGTGGGGGGCCCCCGGTTCACCCCTCCACTTT. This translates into CASSSWGAPGSPLHF.

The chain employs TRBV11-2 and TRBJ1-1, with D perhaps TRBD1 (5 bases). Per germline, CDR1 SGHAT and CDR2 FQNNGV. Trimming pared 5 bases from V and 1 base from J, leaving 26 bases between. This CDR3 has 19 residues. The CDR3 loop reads CASSPPSGRGFSWNTEAFF. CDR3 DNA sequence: TGTGCCAGCAGCCCCCCATCAGGTAGGGGATTTTCTTGGAACACTGAAGCTTTCTTT.

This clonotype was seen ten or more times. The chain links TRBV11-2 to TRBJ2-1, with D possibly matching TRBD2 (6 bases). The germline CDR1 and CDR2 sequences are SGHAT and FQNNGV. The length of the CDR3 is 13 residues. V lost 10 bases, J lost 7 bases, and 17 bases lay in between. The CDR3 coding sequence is TGTGCCACCCGGGACTCCGCACTTAATGAGCAGTTCTTC. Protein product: CATRDSALNEQFF.

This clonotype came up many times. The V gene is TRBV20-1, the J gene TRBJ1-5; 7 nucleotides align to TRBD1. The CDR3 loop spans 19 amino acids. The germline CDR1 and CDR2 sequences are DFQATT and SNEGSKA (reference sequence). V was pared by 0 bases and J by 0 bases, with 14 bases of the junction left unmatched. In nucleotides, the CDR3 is TGCAGTGCTAGAGACCATGACAGGGAGATAACCCTTAGCAATCAGCCCCAGCATTTT. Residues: CSARDHDREITLSNQPQHF.

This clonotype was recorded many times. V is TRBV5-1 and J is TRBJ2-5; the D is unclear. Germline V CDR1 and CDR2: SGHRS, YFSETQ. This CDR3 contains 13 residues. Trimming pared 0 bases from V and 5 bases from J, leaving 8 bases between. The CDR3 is CASSLDPGETQYF. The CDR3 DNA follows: TGCGCCAGCAGCTTGGACCCTGGGGAGACCCAGTACTTC.

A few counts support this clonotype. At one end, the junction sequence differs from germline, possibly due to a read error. The CDR3 bases are TGTGCCGGCAGCCAGGGGGGAGCGGGGGGGCGCGAGCAGTTCTTC. This encodes CAGSQGGAGGREQFF. The chain recombines TRBV3-1 with TRBJ2-1, with TRBD2 matching 10 bases. The germline CDR1 and CDR2 sequences are LGHDT and YNNKEL (reference sequence). The CDR3 loop spans 15 amino acids.

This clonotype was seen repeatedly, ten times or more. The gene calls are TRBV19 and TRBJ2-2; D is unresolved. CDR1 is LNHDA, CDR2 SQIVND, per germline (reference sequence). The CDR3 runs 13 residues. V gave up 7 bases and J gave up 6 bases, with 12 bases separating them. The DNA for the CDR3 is TGTGCCAGTATCCCTGGCTCAGCCGGGGAGCTGTTTTTT. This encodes CASIPGSAGELFF.

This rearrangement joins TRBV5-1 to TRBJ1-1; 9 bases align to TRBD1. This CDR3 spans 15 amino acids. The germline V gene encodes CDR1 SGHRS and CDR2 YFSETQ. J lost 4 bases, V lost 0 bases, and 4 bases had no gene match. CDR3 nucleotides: TGCGCCAGCAGCTTGGGGGACAGGGCGACCACTGAAGCTTTCTTT. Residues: CASSLGDRATTEAFF.

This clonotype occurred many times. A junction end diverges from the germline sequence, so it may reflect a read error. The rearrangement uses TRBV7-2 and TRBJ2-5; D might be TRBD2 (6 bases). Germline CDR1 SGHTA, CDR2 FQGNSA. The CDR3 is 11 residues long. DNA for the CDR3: TGTGCCAGCGGACTTAGCGGTTCCCTTGACTTC. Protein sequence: CASGLSGSLDF.

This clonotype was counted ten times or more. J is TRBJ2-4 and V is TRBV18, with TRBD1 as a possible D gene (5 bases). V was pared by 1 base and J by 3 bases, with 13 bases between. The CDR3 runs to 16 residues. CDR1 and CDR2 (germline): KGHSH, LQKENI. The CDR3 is CASSPRGDSSKNIQYF. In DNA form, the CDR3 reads TGTGCCAGCTCACCACGGGGTGACAGTAGCAAAAACATTCAGTACTTC.

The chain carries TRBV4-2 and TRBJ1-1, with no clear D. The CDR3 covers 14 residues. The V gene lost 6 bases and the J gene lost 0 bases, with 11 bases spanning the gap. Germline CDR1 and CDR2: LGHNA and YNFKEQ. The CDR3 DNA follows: TGTGCCAGCAGACCACTTGGGGTGAACACTGAAGCTTTCTTT. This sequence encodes CASRPLGVNTEAFF.

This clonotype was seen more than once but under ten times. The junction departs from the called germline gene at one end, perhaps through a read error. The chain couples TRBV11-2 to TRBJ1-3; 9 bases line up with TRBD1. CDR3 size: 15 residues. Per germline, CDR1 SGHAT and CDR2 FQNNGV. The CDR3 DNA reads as TGTGCCAGCAGCCTAGACAGGGGGTCTGGAAACACCATATATTTT. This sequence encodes CASSLDRGSGNTIYF.

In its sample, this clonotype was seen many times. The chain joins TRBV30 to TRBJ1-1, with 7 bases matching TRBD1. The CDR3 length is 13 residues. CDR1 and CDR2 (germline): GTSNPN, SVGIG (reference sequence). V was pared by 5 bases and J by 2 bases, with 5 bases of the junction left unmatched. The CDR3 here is CAWEGQTNTEAFF. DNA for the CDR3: TGTGCCTGGGAGGGACAGACAAACACTGAAGCTTTCTTT.

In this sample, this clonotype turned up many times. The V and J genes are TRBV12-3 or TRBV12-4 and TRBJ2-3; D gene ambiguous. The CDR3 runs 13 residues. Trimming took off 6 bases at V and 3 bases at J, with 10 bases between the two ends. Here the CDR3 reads CASSSHGTDTQYF. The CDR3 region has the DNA TGTGCCAGCAGCTCCCACGGTACAGATACGCAGTATTTT.

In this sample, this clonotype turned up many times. CDR3 DNA: TGTGCCACCAGCAGAGGGGGGACTAGTCAAAGCTCAGATACGCAGTATTTT. Its translation is CATSRGGTSQSSDTQYF. V is TRBV15 and J is TRBJ2-3, with 8 bases that match TRBD2. J lost 4 bases, V lost 1 base, and 10 bases had no gene match. The CDR3 covers 17 residues. Germline CDR1 and CDR2: LNHNV and YYDKDF (reference sequence).

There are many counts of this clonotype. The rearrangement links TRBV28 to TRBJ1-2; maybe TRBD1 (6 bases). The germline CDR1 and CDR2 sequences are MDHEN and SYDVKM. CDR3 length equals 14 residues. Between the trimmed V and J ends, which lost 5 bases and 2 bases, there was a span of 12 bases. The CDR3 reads CASSTGTPNYGYTF. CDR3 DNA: TGTGCCAGCAGTACCGGGACACCGAACTATGGCTACACCTTC.

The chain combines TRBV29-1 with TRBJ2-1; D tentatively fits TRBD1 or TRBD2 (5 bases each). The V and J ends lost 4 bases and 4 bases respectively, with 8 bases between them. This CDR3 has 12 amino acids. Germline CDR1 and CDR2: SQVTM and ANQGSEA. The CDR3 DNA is TGCAGCGTTGGGGACCCATACAATGAGCAGTTCTTC. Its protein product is CSVGDPYNEQFF.

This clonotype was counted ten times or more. In DNA, the CDR3 is TGTGCCAGCAGACTGTTCGGGACTAGCGGGTCCTACGAGCAGTACTTC. This translates into CASRLFGTSGSYEQYF. J is TRBJ2-7 and V is TRBV28, with TRBD2 matching 12 bases. CDR1 is MDHEN, CDR2 SYDVKM, per germline. With 6 bases clipped from V and 1 base from J, the junction kept 7 bases outside the gene matches. The CDR3 loop spans 16 amino acids.